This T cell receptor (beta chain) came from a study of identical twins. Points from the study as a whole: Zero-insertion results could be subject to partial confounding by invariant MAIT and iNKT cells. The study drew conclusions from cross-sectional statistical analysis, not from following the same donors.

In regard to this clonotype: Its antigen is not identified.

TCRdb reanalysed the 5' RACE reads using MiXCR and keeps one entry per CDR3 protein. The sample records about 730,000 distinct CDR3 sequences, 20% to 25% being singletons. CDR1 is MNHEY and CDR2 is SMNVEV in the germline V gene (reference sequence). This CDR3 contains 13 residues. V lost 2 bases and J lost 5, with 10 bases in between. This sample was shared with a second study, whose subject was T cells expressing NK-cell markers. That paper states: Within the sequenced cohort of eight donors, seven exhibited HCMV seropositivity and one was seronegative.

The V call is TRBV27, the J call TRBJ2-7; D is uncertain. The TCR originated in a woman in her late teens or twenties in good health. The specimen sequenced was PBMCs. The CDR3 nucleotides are TGTGCCAGCAGTTTAAGTGAATCCCACGAGCAGTACTTC. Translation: CASSLSESHEQYF.